Below are 26 T cell receptor beta chains sequenced from a single sample in a study of T cells expressing NK-cell markers. For each CDR3 protein, TCRdb gives one entry from its re-call of the 5' RACE reads, without DNA. This table lists about 180,000 distinct CDR3 sequences. Sequencing was done on a sample of blood T cells: a sorted CD56 or NKG2C T cell subset, CD4+ or CD8+ T cells, or bulk PBMC T cells (not recorded which). The source of these receptors is a man aged 18 to 69 in good health.

The gene calls are TRBV19 and TRBJ1-1. Germline assignment: CDR1 LNHDA and CDR2 SQIVND (reference sequence). The CDR3 runs to 12 residues. The CDR3 region is CASSTREREAFF.

This chain joins TRBV12-3 or TRBV12-4 and TRBJ2-7; the TRBD1 assignment by TCRdb is unverifiable without DNA. The CDR3 length is 12 residues. The CDR3 reads CASSWDRGEQYF.

The chain is built from TRBV29-1 and TRBJ2-1; the D gene TCRdb calls, TRBD2, cannot be checked with no DNA. Germline V lookup: CDR1 SQVTM, CDR2 ANQGSEA. The CDR3 has 16 amino acids. The CDR3 sequence: CSVVGTSGGVSGEQFF.

J is TRBJ2-2 and V is TRBV7-9. This CDR3 has 15 amino acids. The germline V gene encodes CDR1 SEHNR and CDR2 FQNEAQ (reference sequence). CDR3 in amino acids: CASSLAQKNTGELFF.

The chain couples TRBV7-2 to TRBJ2-1. Germline V CDR1 and CDR2: SGHTA, FQGNSA. The length of the CDR3 is 15 residues. Here the CDR3 reads CASSFGSISYNEQFF.

The rearrangement uses TRBV3-1 and TRBJ2-3; the D gene TCRdb calls, TRBD1, cannot be checked with no DNA. The CDR3 sequence is 13 residues long. Germline CDR1 is LGHDT and CDR2 is YNNKEL (reference sequence). CDR3: CASSPSTRDTQYF.

V and J are TRBV6-5 and TRBJ2-4. The CDR3 is made up of 13 amino acids. CDR1 is MNHEY and CDR2 is SVGAGI in the germline V gene. The CDR3 is CASSYNAKNIQYF.

The CDR3: CASSLRGDMNTEAFF. The V gene is TRBV11-2, the J gene TRBJ1-1; TCRdb picks TRBD1, but there is no DNA to check that call. The germline V gene encodes CDR1 SGHAT and CDR2 FQNNGV. The CDR3 covers 15 residues.

The V gene is TRBV4-1, the J gene TRBJ2-3; lacking DNA, the TRBD1 call made by TCRdb goes unchecked. This CDR3 has 17 amino acids. The V gene's germline CDR1 is MGHRA and CDR2 YSYEKL. CDR3 amino acids: CASSQVFTGAGPDTQYF.

The chain recombines TRBV5-3 with TRBJ2-3; TCRdb's D gene call, TRBD2, goes unchecked for lack of DNA. Being an ORF, TRBV5-3 has a function that is uncertain. This CDR3 is built from 18 residues. The CDR3 loop reads CARSLKRKTSPVTDTQYF.

The chain uses TRBV20-1 and TRBJ2-5; TCRdb returns TRBD2, unconfirmable since there is no DNA. Germline assignment: CDR1 DFQATT and CDR2 SNEGSKA (reference sequence). The CDR3 extends over 15 amino acids. CDR3: CSARPLTQYQETQYF.

The rearrangement joins TRBV19 to TRBJ1-2; no DNA is available, so the TRBD1 call from TCRdb remains unchecked. Per germline, CDR1 LNHDA and CDR2 SQIVND (reference sequence). This CDR3 is 13 amino acids long. The CDR3 spells CATSDAQIYGYTF.

V and J are TRBV7-9 and TRBJ1-1. The CDR3 runs to 14 residues. Germline V gives CDR1 SEHNR, CDR2 FQNEAQ (reference sequence). CDR3 loop: CASSLGEGWSEAFF. The full variable domain, in which reference TRBV7-9 and TRBJ1-1 provide the parts outside the CDR3, is DTGVSQNPRHKITKRGQNVTFRCDPISEHNRLYWYRQTLGQGPEFLTYFQNEAQLEKSRLLSDRFSAERPKGSFSTLEIQRTEQGDSAMYLCASSLGEGWSEAFFGQGTRLTVV.

This chain uses TRBV11-1 with TRBJ2-2; the D call of TRBD1 rests on TCRdb alone, since no DNA is present to check it. The CDR3 extends over 15 amino acids. Germline lookup yields CDR1 SGHAT and CDR2 FQDESV (reference sequence). The CDR3 loop is CASSFLLAPVGELFF.

This chain joins TRBV3-1 and TRBJ1-1; as DNA is missing, the TRBD1 call by TCRdb cannot be tested. Germline CDR1 LGHDT, CDR2 YNNKEL (reference sequence). The length of the CDR3 is 18 residues. The CDR3 region is CASSQDQDRGEGNTEAFF.

The chain employs TRBV28 and TRBJ1-4; TCRdb's D call of TRBD1 is untestable without DNA. Germline CDR1 and CDR2: MDHEN and SYDVKM. The CDR3 contains 17 residues. The CDR3 is CASSVFETRGTNEKLFF.

This chain links TRBV6-6 with TRBJ1-4. CDR3 length: 13 residues. The V gene's germline CDR1 is MNHNY and CDR2 SVGAGI (reference sequence). The CDR3: CASSYSSPEKLFF.

This CDR3 is CSASPGVRETQYF. The V gene is TRBV20-1, the J gene TRBJ2-5; TCRdb's assignment of TRBD1 cannot be checked, as there is no DNA. The CDR3 runs 13 residues. Germline V gives CDR1 DFQATT, CDR2 SNEGSKA (reference sequence).

The chain employs TRBV3-1 and TRBJ2-7; the TCRdb D gene call, TRBD2, has no DNA to confirm it. CDR3 length equals 15 residues. The germline V gene has CDR1 LGHDT and CDR2 YNNKEL (reference sequence). This CDR3 is CASSLEAGGSYEQYF.

The rearrangement joins TRBV11-2 to TRBJ2-5; the TCRdb D gene call, TRBD1, has no DNA to confirm it. Germline loops: CDR1 SGHAT, CDR2 FQNNGV. This CDR3 is built from 15 residues. The CDR3 is CASSLPAQGEETQYF.

The V gene is TRBV12-5, the J gene TRBJ2-7; the TCRdb D gene call, TRBD2, has no DNA to confirm it. The CDR3 is made up of 16 amino acids. CDR1 and CDR2 (germline): LGHNT, FRNRAP. The CDR3 loop is CASGLGTGTSGDEQYF. The variable domain in full, completed from reference TRBV12-5 and TRBJ2-7, reads DARVTQTPRHKVTEMGQEVTMRCQPILGHNTVFWYRQTMMQGLELLAYFRNRAPLDDSGMPKDRFSAEMPDATLATLKIQPSEPRDSAVYFCASGLGTGTSGDEQYFGPGTRLTVT.

The gene calls are TRBV12-3 or TRBV12-4 and TRBJ2-2; there is no DNA to check the TCRdb D call of TRBD2. CDR3 length: 20 amino acids. CDR3: CASSFWFGGSGGENTGELFF.

This rearrangement joins TRBV9 to TRBJ2-2; the TCRdb D gene call, TRBD1, has no DNA to confirm it. The CDR3 sequence is 16 residues long. Germline CDR1 reads SGDLS; CDR2 reads YYNGEE. The CDR3 protein is CASSVEAGRHTGELFF.

This sequence joins TRBV27 and TRBJ2-2. Germline loops: CDR1 MNHEY, CDR2 SMNVEV (reference sequence). The CDR3 length is 14 residues. CDR3 sequence reads: CASSFQAGSGELFF.

V and J are TRBV7-6 and TRBJ2-1; lacking DNA, the TRBD1 call made by TCRdb goes unchecked. The CDR3 runs to 15 residues. Germline-derived CDR1 and CDR2 are SGHVS and FNYEAQ. The CDR3: CASSPRDRVDNEQFF.

The chain employs TRBV6-2 or TRBV6-3 and TRBJ2-3; without DNA, the TCRdb call of TRBD2 cannot be checked. The CDR3 is 14 amino acids. Germline CDR1 and CDR2: MNHEY and SVGEGT. The CDR3 region is CASSLPSGTDTQYF.